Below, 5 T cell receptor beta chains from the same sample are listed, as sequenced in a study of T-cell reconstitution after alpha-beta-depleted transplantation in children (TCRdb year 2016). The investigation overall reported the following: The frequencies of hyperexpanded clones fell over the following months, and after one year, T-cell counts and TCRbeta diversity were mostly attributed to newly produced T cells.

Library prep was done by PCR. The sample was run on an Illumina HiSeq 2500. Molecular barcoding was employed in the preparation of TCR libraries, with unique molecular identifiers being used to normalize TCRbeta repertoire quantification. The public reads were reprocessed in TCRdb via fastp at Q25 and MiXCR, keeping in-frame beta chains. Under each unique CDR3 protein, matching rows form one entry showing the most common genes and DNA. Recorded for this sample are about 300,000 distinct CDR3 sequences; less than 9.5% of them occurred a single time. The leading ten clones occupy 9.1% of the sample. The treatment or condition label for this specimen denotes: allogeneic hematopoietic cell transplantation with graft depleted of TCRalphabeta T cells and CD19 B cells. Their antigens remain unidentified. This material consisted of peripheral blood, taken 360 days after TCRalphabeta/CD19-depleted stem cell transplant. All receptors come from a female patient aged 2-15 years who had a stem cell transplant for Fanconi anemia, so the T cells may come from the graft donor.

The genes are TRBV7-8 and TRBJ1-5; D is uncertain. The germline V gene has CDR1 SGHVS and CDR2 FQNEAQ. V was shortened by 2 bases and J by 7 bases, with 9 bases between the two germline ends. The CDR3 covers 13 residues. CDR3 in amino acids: CASSLTPEQPQHF. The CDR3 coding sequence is TGTGCCAGCAGCTTAACCCCTGAGCAGCCCCAGCATTTT.

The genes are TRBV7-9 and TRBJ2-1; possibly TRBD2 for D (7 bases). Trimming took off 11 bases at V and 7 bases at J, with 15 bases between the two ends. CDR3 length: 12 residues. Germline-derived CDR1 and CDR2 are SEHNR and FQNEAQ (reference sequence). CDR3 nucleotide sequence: TGTGCCTTGCGGGGGCTTGGAAATGAGCAGTTCTTC. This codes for CALRGLGNEQFF.

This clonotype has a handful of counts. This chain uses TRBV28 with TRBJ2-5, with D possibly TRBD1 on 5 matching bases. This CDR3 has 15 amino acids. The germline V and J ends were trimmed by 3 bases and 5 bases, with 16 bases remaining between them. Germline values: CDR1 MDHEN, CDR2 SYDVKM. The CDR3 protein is CASSLALTGRETQYF. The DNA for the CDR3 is TGTGCCAGCAGTTTGGCCCTCACAGGCCGGGAGACCCAGTACTTC.

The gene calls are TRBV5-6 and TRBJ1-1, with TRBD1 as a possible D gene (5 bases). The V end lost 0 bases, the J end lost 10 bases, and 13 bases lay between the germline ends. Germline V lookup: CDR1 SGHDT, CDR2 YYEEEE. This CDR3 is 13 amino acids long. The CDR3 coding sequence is TGTGCCAGCAGCTTGGTAGGGGTTGGGACAGCTTTCTTT. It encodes CASSLVGVGTAFF.

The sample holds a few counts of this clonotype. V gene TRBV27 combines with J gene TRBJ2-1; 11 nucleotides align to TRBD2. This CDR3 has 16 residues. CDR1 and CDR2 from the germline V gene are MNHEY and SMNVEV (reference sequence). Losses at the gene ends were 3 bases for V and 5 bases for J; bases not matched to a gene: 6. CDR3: CASSFLAGGFNNEQFF. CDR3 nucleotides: TGTGCCAGCAGTTTTCTAGCGGGAGGTTTTAACAATGAGCAGTTCTTC.